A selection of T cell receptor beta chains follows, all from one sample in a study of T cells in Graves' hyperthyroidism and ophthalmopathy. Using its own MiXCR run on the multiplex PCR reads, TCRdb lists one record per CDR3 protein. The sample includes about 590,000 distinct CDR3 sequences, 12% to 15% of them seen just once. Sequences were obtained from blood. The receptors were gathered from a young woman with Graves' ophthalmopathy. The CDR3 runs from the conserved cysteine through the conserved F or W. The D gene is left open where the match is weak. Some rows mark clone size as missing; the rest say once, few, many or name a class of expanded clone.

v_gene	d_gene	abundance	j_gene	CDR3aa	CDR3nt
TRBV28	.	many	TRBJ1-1	CASRTIMGLGNTEAFF	TGTGCCAGCAGAACGATAATGGGGTTGGGGAACACTGAAGCTTTCTTT
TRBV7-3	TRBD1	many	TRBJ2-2	CASSETGNRAGELFF	TGTGCCAGCAGCGAGACAGGGAATCGGGCCGGGGAGCTGTTTTTT
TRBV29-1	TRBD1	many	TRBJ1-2	CSVMEGARGYTF	TGCAGCGTTATGGAGGGGGCGCGGGGCTACACCTTC
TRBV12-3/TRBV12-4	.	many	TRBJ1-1	CASSFATALTTEAFF	TGTGCCAGCAGTTTTGCGACAGCTCTAACCACTGAAGCTTTCTTT
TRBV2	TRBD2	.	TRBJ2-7	CASSGGLAGAGEQYF	TGTGCCAGCAGTGGGGGACTAGCGGGAGCGGGCGAGCAGTACTTC
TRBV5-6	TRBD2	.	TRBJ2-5	CASSLAMSGRETQYF	TGTGCCAGCAGCTTGGCCATGAGCGGGAGGGAGACCCAGTACTTC
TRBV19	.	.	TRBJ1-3	CASSNHGGTGNTIYF	TGTGCCAGTAGTAACCATGGGGGAACTGGAAACACCATATATTTT
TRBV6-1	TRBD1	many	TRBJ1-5	CASRDRGPQPQHF	TGTGCCAGCCGGGACAGGGGGCCCCAGCCCCAGCATTTT
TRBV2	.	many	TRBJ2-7	CASRGEVRGEQYF	TGTGCCAGCAGGGGTGAGGTTCGTGGGGAGCAGTACTTC
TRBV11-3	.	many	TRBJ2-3	CASTKVPDGDTQYF	TGTGCCAGCACCAAAGTCCCGGATGGAGATACGCAGTATTTT
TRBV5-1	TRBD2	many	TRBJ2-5	CATSSGRNNKLETQYF	TGCGCCACCTCTAGCGGGAGAAACAATAAATTGGAGACCCAGTACTTC
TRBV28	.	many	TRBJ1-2	CASSSQGRYGYTF	TGTGCCAGCAGTTCACAGGGAAGGTATGGCTACACCTTC
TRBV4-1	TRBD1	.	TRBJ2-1	CASSQGPDRAYNEQFF	TGCGCCAGCAGCCAAGGTCCAGACAGGGCATACAATGAGCAGTTCTTC
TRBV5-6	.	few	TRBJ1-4	CASSSRSLLLGEKLFF	TGTGCCAGCAGCTCCCGATCATTGTTGTTAGGGGAAAAACTGTTTTTT
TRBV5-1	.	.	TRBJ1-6	CASSLGPFNSPLHF	TGCGCCAGCAGCCTTGGACCTTTTAATTCACCCCTCCACTTT
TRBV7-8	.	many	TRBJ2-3	CASSQDSFPSTDTQYF	TGTGCCAGCAGCCAGGACAGCTTTCCTAGCACAGATACGCAGTATTTT
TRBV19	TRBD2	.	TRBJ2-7	CASSMVPGGHEQYF	TGTGCCAGTAGTATGGTCCCGGGAGGCCACGAGCAGTACTTC
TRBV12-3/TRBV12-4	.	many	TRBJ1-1	CASSFPSYEAFF	TGTGCCAGCAGTTTCCCGAGCTATGAAGCTTTCTTT
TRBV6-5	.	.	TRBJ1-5	CASSSRQPYSNRPQHF	TGTGCCAGCAGTTCCAGACAGCCCTATAGCAATCGGCCCCAGCATTTT
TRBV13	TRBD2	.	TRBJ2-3	CAGSLIAGGSDTQYF	TGTGCCGGCAGCCTTATAGCGGGAGGATCAGATACGCAGTATTTT
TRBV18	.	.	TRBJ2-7	CASSPLKGPEGPYEQYF	TGTGCCAGCTCACCACTTAAGGGCCCTGAGGGGCCTTACGAGCAGTACTTC
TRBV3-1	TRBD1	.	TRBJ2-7	CASSGRDRGREQYF	TGTGCCAGCAGCGGCCGGGACAGGGGACGCGAGCAGTACTTC
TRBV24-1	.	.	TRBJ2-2	CATMRGQAGELFF	TGTGCCACCATGAGGGGTCAGGCTGGGGAGCTGTTTTTT
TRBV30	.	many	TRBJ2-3	CACYYGATDTQYF	TGTGCCTGTTATTATGGAGCGACAGATACGCAGTATTTT
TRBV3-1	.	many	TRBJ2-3	CASSPTGTSTDTQYF	TGTGCCAGCAGCCCCACTGGGACTAGCACAGATACGCAGTATTTT
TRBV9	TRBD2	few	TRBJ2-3	CASKSGTSGRSTDTQYF	TGTGCCAGCAAATCCGGGACTAGCGGGAGAAGCACAGATACGCAGTATTTT
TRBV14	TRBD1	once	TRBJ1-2	CASSQGLGQGLYGYTF	TGTGCCAGCAGCCAAGGTTTAGGACAGGGACTTTATGGCTACACCTTC
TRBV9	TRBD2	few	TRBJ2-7	CASSVRGTSDSYEQYF	TGTGCCAGCAGCGTCCGGGGGACTAGCGACTCCTACGAGCAGTACTTC
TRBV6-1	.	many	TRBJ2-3	CASSTGGGTDTQYF	TGTGCCAGCAGTACAGGGGGAGGGACAGATACGCAGTATTTT
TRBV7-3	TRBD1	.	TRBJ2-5	CASSLTDRGQETQYF	TGTGCCAGCAGCTTAACGGACAGGGGGCAAGAGACCCAGTACTTC
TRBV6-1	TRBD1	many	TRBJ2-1	CASSRGMNSNEQFF	TGTGCCAGCAGCAGGGGGATGAATAGCAATGAGCAGTTCTTC
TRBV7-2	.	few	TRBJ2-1	CASSHHWLASYNEQFF	TGTGCCAGCAGCCATCACTGGCTTGCCTCCTACAATGAGCAGTTCTTC